These 27 T cell receptor beta chains came from one sample sequenced in a study of blood T cell repertoires in COVID-19. Profiled with immunoSEQ multiplex PCR; TCRdb holds only in-frame clones, not every one. The sample records 330,000 or so clones, under 95% being singletons. The sample comprised PBMCs or T cells enriched from blood (not recorded which). The receptors were sampled from a woman aged 25 to 39 who had recovered from COVID-19.

The chain joins TRBV4-3 to TRBJ2-3; possibly TRBD2 for D (6 bases). Between the trimmed V and J ends, which lost 0 bases and 4 bases, there was a span of 11 bases. CDR1 and CDR2 (germline): LGHNA, YSLEER. This CDR3 has 15 amino acids. The CDR3 is CASSQDPAGPDTQYF. CDR3 DNA: TGCGCCAGCAGCCAAGACCCAGCGGGCCCAGATACGCAGTATTTT.

The chain recombines TRBV3-1 (or the pseudogene TRBV3-2) with TRBJ2-5; TRBD2 is a possible D gene (6 bases). V was shortened by 3 bases and J by 5 bases, with 22 bases between the two germline ends. Germline CDR1 reads LGHDT; CDR2 reads YNNKEL (reference sequence). The CDR3 is 17 residues long. CDR3 bases: TGTGCCAGCAGCCAGACCGGAGGTAGCGGACTTCGGGAGACCCAGTACTTC. Its protein product is CASSQTGGSGLRETQYF.

The chain employs TRBV5-1 and TRBJ2-7, with 7 bases aligning to TRBD1. Germline lookup yields CDR1 SGHRS and CDR2 YFSETQ. V shed 2 bases, J shed 5 bases, and the junction held 7 bases outside the gene matches. The CDR3 loop spans 14 amino acids. CDR3 residues: CASSLGRGFDEQYF. The CDR3 coding sequence is TGCGCCAGCAGCTTAGGCAGGGGGTTCGACGAGCAGTACTTC. Variable domain in full (rest from reference TRBV5-1 and TRBJ2-7): KAGVTQTPRYLIKTRGQQVTLSCSPISGHRSVSWYQQTPGQGLQFLFEYFSETQRNKGNFPGRFSGRQFSNSRSEMNVSTLELGDSALYLCASSLGRGFDEQYFGPGTRLTVT.

The chain employs TRBV19 and TRBJ2-1; unclear D gene. V lost 4 bases, J lost 6 bases, and 7 bases lay in between. The CDR3 runs to 12 residues. The germline V gene encodes CDR1 LNHDA and CDR2 SQIVND (reference sequence). The CDR3 DNA reads TGTGCCAGTAGTAATGGCCCCAATGAGCAGTTCTTC. Protein product: CASSNGPNEQFF.

This sequence joins TRBV19 and TRBJ1-6, with TRBD1 as a possible D gene (5 bases). V was trimmed by 7 bases and J by 7 bases, leaving 11 bases between them. The CDR3 consists of 13 residues. Germline CDR1 LNHDA, CDR2 SQIVND (reference sequence). CDR3 loop: CASTREVNSPLHF. The CDR3 coding sequence is TGTGCCAGTACCAGGGAGGTGAATTCACCCCTCCACTTT.

J is TRBJ1-5 and V is TRBV6-6; 7 bases line up with TRBD1. CDR1 is MNHNY and CDR2 is SVGAGI in the germline V gene (reference sequence). The CDR3 consists of 16 residues. V lost 7 bases and J lost 4; bases outside the gene matches: 13. The CDR3 spells CASIPSPGQMNQPQHF. CDR3 DNA: TGTGCCAGCATTCCGTCCCCGGGACAGATGAATCAGCCCCAGCATTTT.

The rearrangement joins TRBV4-1 to TRBJ2-3; perhaps TRBD2 as D (6 bases). Germline V gives CDR1 MGHRA, CDR2 YSYEKL. There are 15 residues in the CDR3. Between the trimmed V and J ends, which lost 2 bases and 3 bases, there was a span of 12 bases. DNA for the CDR3: TGCGCCAGCAGCCAAACGGGACTTCGAACAGATACGCAGTATTTT. Its protein product is CASSQTGLRTDTQYF.

The V call is TRBV19, the J call TRBJ2-1, with D perhaps matching TRBD2 (6 bases). V was trimmed by 6 bases and J by 0 bases, leaving 6 bases between them. Germline V gene data show CDR1 as LNHDA and CDR2 as SQIVND (reference sequence). This CDR3 region has 13 residues. The CDR3 DNA follows: TGTGCCAGTAGCGGGAGCTCCTACAATGAGCAGTTCTTC. Protein sequence: CASSGSSYNEQFF.

The V call is TRBV7-8, the J call TRBJ1-1; TRBD1 agrees at 9 bases. CDR1 is SGHVS, CDR2 FQNEAQ, per germline. V dropped 5 bases and J dropped 7; count of bases not matched to a gene: 8. The CDR3 covers 14 residues. CDR3 nucleotide sequence: TGTGCCAGCAGCCTTGGGACAGGGAGCATTGAAGCTTTCTTT. Its translation: CASSLGTGSIEAFF.

This clone was recorded a few times. This chain links TRBV7-8 with TRBJ2-6; D gene ambiguous. The CDR3 is 17 amino acids. CDR1 is SGHVS and CDR2 is FQNEAQ in the germline V gene. Trimming took off 0 bases at V and 1 base at J, with 10 bases between the two ends. CDR3 DNA sequence: TGTGCCAGCAGCTTAGCGCTTCAGACTTCTGGGGCCAACGTCCTGACTTTC. Translation: CASSLALQTSGANVLTF. Complete variable domain (other parts from reference TRBV7-8 and TRBJ2-6): GAGVSQSPRYKVAKRGQDVALRCDPISGHVSLFWYQQALGQGPEFLTYFQNEAQLDKSGLPSDRFFAERPEGSVSTLKIQRTQQEDSAVYLCASSLALQTSGANVLTFGAGSRLTVL.

J is TRBJ2-3 and V is TRBV5-1; 11 positions agree with TRBD2. The CDR3 has 15 residues. Per the germline V gene, CDR1 is SGHRS and CDR2 is YFSETQ. V lost 4 bases to trimming and J lost 5 bases; unmatched junction nucleotides: 6. This CDR3 is CASSTKLAGGDTQYF. CDR3 bases: TGCGCCAGCAGCACGAAGCTAGCGGGAGGAGATACGCAGTATTTT.

V usage is TRBV5-1 and J usage is TRBJ1-2; no definite D call. Germline assignment: CDR1 SGHRS and CDR2 YFSETQ. The V gene lost 0 bases and the J gene lost 2 bases, with 8 bases spanning the gap. The length of the CDR3 is 14 residues. The DNA for the CDR3 is TGCGCCAGCAGCTTGGACGGAGAAAACTATGGCTACACCTTC. Amino acid sequence: CASSLDGENYGYTF. The full variable domain, its missing parts supplied by reference TRBV5-1 and TRBJ1-2, is KAGVTQTPRYLIKTRGQQVTLSCSPISGHRSVSWYQQTPGQGLQFLFEYFSETQRNKGNFPGRFSGRQFSNSRSEMNVSTLELGDSALYLCASSLDGENYGYTFGSGTRLTVV.

The chain has TRBV9 and TRBJ2-2; no clear D gene. Germline loops: CDR1 SGDLS, CDR2 YYNGEE. This CDR3 has 16 amino acids. V dropped 0 bases and J dropped 3 bases, with 12 bases sitting between them. CDR3 sequence: CASSVGPRTDTGELFF. CDR3 DNA sequence: TGTGCCAGCAGCGTAGGTCCCAGAACCGACACCGGGGAGCTGTTTTTT.

In its sample, this clone was seen once. This chain links TRBV6-5 with TRBJ2-7, with 7 bases that match TRBD1. The junction had 10 bases not matched to a gene; V was cut back by 2 bases and J by 3 bases. The CDR3 loop spans 16 amino acids. Germline V gene data show CDR1 as MNHEY and CDR2 as SVGAGI. The CDR3 DNA follows: TGTGCCAGCAGTTACGAGACAGGGACGAAACTCTACGAGCAGTACTTC. Its protein product is CASSYETGTKLYEQYF.

This chain connects TRBV28 to TRBJ2-1, with a possible D match to TRBD2 (6 bases). With 5 bases removed from V and 0 bases from J, the gap between germline ends came to 20 bases. The CDR3 is 18 residues long. Germline assignment: CDR1 MDHEN and CDR2 SYDVKM. DNA for the CDR3: TGTGCCAGCAGTATCCGATTGATAGCGGATACCTCCTACAATGAGCAGTTCTTC. It codes for CASSIRLIADTSYNEQFF.

This chain uses TRBV5-4 with TRBJ1-2; D gene uncertain. Germline CDR1 and CDR2: SGHNT and YYREEE (reference sequence). V gave up 6 bases and J gave up 2 bases, with 14 bases separating them. The CDR3 consists of 14 residues. This CDR3 reads CASTPGLENYGYTF. The DNA of the CDR3 is TGTGCCAGCACCCCCGGGTTGGAGAACTATGGCTACACCTTC.

The CDR3 here is CASSLGLGEKLFF. The CDR3 nucleotides read TGTGCCAGCAGTCTGGGACTGGGTGAAAAACTGTTTTTT. This chain uses TRBV12-3 or TRBV12-4 with TRBJ1-4, with D maybe TRBD1 (5 bases). This CDR3 has 13 residues. Trimming removed 5 bases from V and 7 bases from J, with 11 bases in between.

This chain uses TRBV10-2 with TRBJ1-1; 7 bases agree with TRBD1. The V gene's germline CDR1 is WSHSY and CDR2 SAAADI. J was trimmed by 1 base and V by 2 bases; bases with no gene match: 7. This CDR3 comprises 16 residues. The CDR3 is CASSEIRQGSNTEAFF. The CDR3 nucleotides read TGCGCCAGCAGTGAGATAAGACAGGGCTCGAACACTGAAGCTTTCTTT.

The rearrangement uses TRBV28 and TRBJ2-1; perhaps TRBD2 as D (5 bases). Per the germline V gene, CDR1 is MDHEN and CDR2 is SYDVKM. This CDR3 comprises 14 residues. V gave up 2 bases and J gave up 7 bases, with 12 bases separating them. The DNA of the CDR3 is TGTGCCAGCAGTTTAAACGGTGGGAGAAATGAGCAGTTCTTC. Translating gives CASSLNGGRNEQFF.

The gene calls are TRBV6-1 and TRBJ2-1; 8 nucleotides match TRBD2. The CDR3 runs to 16 residues. Per the germline V gene, CDR1 is MNHNS and CDR2 is SASEGT. Unmatched junction bases numbered 10, after V lost 2 bases and J lost 7 bases. The CDR3 nucleotides are TGTGCCAGCAGTGAAACAACGGGAGGGCTTAGGAATGAGCAGTTCTTC. It translates to CASSETTGGLRNEQFF.

This chain connects TRBV4-1 to TRBJ1-1, with a tentative D call TRBD1 (6 bases). V lost 11 bases and J 2 bases, leaving 15 bases between the germline ends. The CDR3 loop spans 13 amino acids. Per the germline V gene, CDR1 is MGHRA and CDR2 is YSYEKL. In DNA, the CDR3 is TGCGCCGGGTCACAGGGTGATAACACTGAAGCTTTCTTT. This encodes CAGSQGDNTEAFF.

The rearrangement links TRBV27 to TRBJ2-5; 7 nucleotides match TRBD2. CDR1 and CDR2 (germline): MNHEY, SMNVEV (reference sequence). The CDR3 is 15 residues long. V trimming: 9 bases; J trimming: 2 bases; junction bases outside the gene matches: 12. The CDR3 protein is CASATSQKTQETQYF. The CDR3 bases are TGTGCCAGTGCGACTAGCCAGAAGACTCAAGAGACCCAGTACTTC.

The rearrangement joins TRBV5-6 to TRBJ1-4; possible D gene TRBD1, 5 bases. The CDR3 length is 13 residues. Germline-derived CDR1 and CDR2 are SGHDT and YYEEEE. V was pared by 1 base and J by 8 bases, with 9 bases between. The CDR3 bases are TGTGCCAGCAGCTTGAAAGGGGTCGAAAAACTGTTTTTT. Translated, it gives CASSLKGVEKLFF.

J is TRBJ2-7 and V is TRBV2; unclear D gene. The CDR3 covers 11 residues. Per germline, CDR1 SNHLY and CDR2 FYNNEI. Trimming left V 4 bases short and J 3 bases short, with 4 bases between. In DNA form, the CDR3 reads TGTGCCAGCAGTGCGTACTACGAGCAGTACTTC. Translation gives CASSAYYEQYF.

The chain is built from TRBV5-1 and TRBJ1-4, with TRBD1 identical over 7 bases. The germline CDR1 and CDR2 sequences are SGHRS and YFSETQ. The CDR3 consists of 16 residues. J lost 4 bases, V lost 1 base, and 7 bases had no gene match. The CDR3 DNA is TGCGCCAGCAGCTTGAATGCCGGGACAGTTAATGAAAAACTGTTTTTT. It specifies CASSLNAGTVNEKLFF.

This sequence joins TRBV10-3 and TRBJ2-7, with 7 bases matching TRBD2. Looked up from germline, CDR1 is ENHRY and CDR2 is SYGVKD. CDR3 length equals 12 residues. J was trimmed by 3 bases and V by 4 bases; bases with no gene match: 0. CDR3 in amino acids: CAISGTSYEQYF. As DNA, the CDR3 is TGTGCCATCAGTGGGACTAGCTACGAGCAGTACTTC.

This chain links TRBV5-1 with TRBJ1-5, with D hard to call. CDR3 length equals 14 residues. The germline CDR1 and CDR2 sequences are SGHRS and YFSETQ. V lost 4 bases, J lost 2 bases, and 10 bases lay in between. Here the CDR3 reads CASSVDGGNQPQHF. DNA for the CDR3: TGCGCCAGCAGCGTGGACGGGGGCAATCAGCCCCAGCATTTT.